Listed below are T cell receptor beta chains from one sample, sequenced in a study of read filtering for tumor transcriptome and immune sequencing. TCRdb reprocessed the reads with MiXCR, giving one entry per CDR3 protein. The sample consists of about 54,000 distinct CDR3 sequences, roughly an eighth of them appearing once. Sequencing was performed on a population of CD138-negative cells sorted from bone marrow. Receptor source: a donor aged 40 or over with multiple myeloma. Each CDR3 is given with its conserved first and last residue. Each record gives: clone size, D gene, CDR3 length, J gene, V gene, CDR3 protein, CDR3 DNA. The D gene is left open where the match is weak. Clone sizes are given selectively: once, few, many, or a class where the clone is expanded.

many | - | 15 | TRBJ2-3 | TRBV5-6 | CASSLDPARTDTQYF | TGTGCCAGCAGCTTGGATCCGGCACGCACAGATACGCAGTATTTT
- | - | 14 | TRBJ2-7 | TRBV12-3/TRBV12-4 | CASSIRGLSYEQYF | TGTGCCAGCAGTATCAGGGGCCTCTCCTACGAGCAGTACTTC
many | - | 13 | TRBJ2-7 | TRBV29-1 | CSVEDFPAYEQYF | TGCAGCGTTGAAGATTTTCCAGCCTACGAGCAGTACTTC
many | - | 13 | TRBJ2-2 | TRBV7-2 | CASSLGTRGNLFF | TGTGCCAGCAGCTTAGGGACCAGGGGAAATCTGTTTTTT
many | - | 14 | TRBJ2-5 | TRBV5-1 | CASSFGQHQETQYF | TGCGCCAGCAGCTTTGGGCAGCACCAAGAGACCCAGTACTTC
few | - | 14 | TRBJ1-1 | TRBV9 | CASSLTPRGTETFF | TGTGCCAGCAGCTTGACCCCCCGAGGCACTGAAACTTTCTTT
many | - | 13 | TRBJ1-2 | TRBV10-3 | CAISLQANYGYTF | TGTGCCATCAGTTTACAGGCGAACTATGGCTACACCTTC
many | - | 17 | TRBJ1-4 | TRBV3-1 | CASSQGLTGPANEKLFF | TGTGCCAGCAGCCAAGGATTGACGGGGCCGGCTAATGAAAAACTGTTTTTT
few | TRBD2 | 15 | TRBJ2-1 | TRBV6-6 | CASSPNRGEGNEQFF | TGTGCCAGCAGTCCCAACCGGGGGGAGGGAAATGAGCAGTTCTTC
many | - | 14 | TRBJ1-1 | TRBV7-9 | CASSLALGATEAFF | TGTGCCAGCAGCTTAGCGCTGGGGGCCACTGAAGCTTTCTTT
few | - | 12 | TRBJ1-5 | TRBV7-9 | CASSLDHQPQHF | TGTGCCAGCAGCTTAGATCATCAGCCCCAGCATTTT
many | - | 16 | TRBJ2-1 | TRBV2 | CASSVQRQGLNNEQFF | TGTGCCAGCAGTGTCCAGAGGCAGGGGCTAAACAATGAGCAGTTCTTC
many | TRBD2 | 15 | TRBJ2-1 | TRBV7-3 | CASSFTSGGPNEQFF | TGTGCCAGCAGCTTTACTAGCGGGGGGCCCAATGAGCAGTTCTTC
many | TRBD1 | 13 | TRBJ1-4 | TRBV12-3/TRBV12-4 | CASSKQGDGKLFF | TGTGCCAGCAGTAAACAGGGGGATGGAAAACTGTTTTTT
many | - | 14 | TRBJ2-5 | TRBV6-1 | CASSPPDPVLTQYF | TGTGCCAGCAGTCCGCCGGACCCCGTTCTGACCCAGTACTTC
many | TRBD2 | 13 | TRBJ2-7 | TRBV10-3 | CAIRGGEPYEQYF | TGTGCCATCAGGGGAGGGGAACCCTACGAGCAGTACTTC
many | - | 12 | TRBJ1-1 | TRBV3-1 | CASSQERGAAFF | TGTGCCAGCAGCCAAGAACGAGGGGCAGCTTTCTTT
- | - | 12 | TRBJ2-7 | TRBV11-2 | CASSKTGGEQYF | TGTGCCAGCAGCAAGACAGGAGGCGAGCAGTACTTC
many | - | 14 | TRBJ2-2 | TRBV19 | CASSTAPNTGELFF | TGTGCCAGTAGTACCGCACCGAACACCGGGGAGCTGTTTTTT
many | TRBD1 | 14 | TRBJ2-7 | TRBV2 | CASRVGTGTYEQYF | TGTGCCAGCAGAGTCGGGACAGGGACCTACGAGCAGTACTTC
many | - | 13 | TRBJ2-7 | TRBV7-2 | CASSLGRAYEQYF | TGTGCCAGCAGCTTAGGGCGGGCCTACGAGCAGTACTTC